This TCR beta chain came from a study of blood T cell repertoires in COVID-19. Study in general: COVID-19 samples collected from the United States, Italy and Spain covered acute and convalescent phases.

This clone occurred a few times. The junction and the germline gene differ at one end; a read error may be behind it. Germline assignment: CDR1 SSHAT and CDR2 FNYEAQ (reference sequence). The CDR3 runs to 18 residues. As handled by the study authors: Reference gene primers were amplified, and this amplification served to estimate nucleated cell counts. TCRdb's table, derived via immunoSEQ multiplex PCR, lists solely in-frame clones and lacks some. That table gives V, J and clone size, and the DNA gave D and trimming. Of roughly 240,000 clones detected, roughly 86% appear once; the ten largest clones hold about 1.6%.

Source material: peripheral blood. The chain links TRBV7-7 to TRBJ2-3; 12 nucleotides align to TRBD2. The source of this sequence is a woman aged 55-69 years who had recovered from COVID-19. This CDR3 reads CASSLGTSGRWGTDTQYF. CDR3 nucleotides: TGTGCTAGCAGCTTGGGGACTAGCGGGCGATGGGGCACAGATACGCAGTATTTT.